One sample yielded the 9 T cell receptor beta chains listed below, sequenced in a study of shared clonotypes between healthy human individuals. Repertoires were generated with immunoSEQ multiplex PCR, while TCRdb's copy carries only in-frame clones and drops some. The table shows 2.5 million or so clones, with around 90% occurring only once. The sequencing sample was made of naive CD4+ T cells sorted from blood. Subset reported: CD45RA+ positively selected. These TCRs come from a man aged 18 to 30 in good health.

The V gene is TRBV5-1, the J gene TRBJ2-5; TRBD1 might be the D (5 bases). The germline gives CDR1 SGHRS, CDR2 YFSETQ. The ends were cut back, 4 bases at V and 3 bases at J, with 13 bases in the middle. The CDR3 has 14 residues. The CDR3 nucleotides are TGCGCCAGCAGCCCCGAGTGGGGCGAAGAGACCCAGTACTTC. Its protein is CASSPEWGEETQYF.

The chain recombines TRBV5-1 with TRBJ1-2; no clear D. Trimming shortened V by 4 bases and J by 2 bases, and 12 bases separated the two germline ends. Germline V lookup: CDR1 SGHRS, CDR2 YFSETQ. The CDR3 sequence is 14 residues long. For the CDR3, the DNA is TGCGCCAGCAGCCCCGCGGGCGGGAACTATGGCTACACCTTC. Encoded protein: CASSPAGGNYGYTF.

The rearrangement joins TRBV9 to TRBJ1-4, with D maybe TRBD1 (6 bases). CDR3 length equals 15 residues. V was pared by 4 bases and J by 5 bases, with 15 bases between. Germline loops: CDR1 SGDLS, CDR2 YYNGEE. The DNA of the CDR3 is TGTGCCAGCAGCTTCAGAGGGGGACGGAATGAAAAACTGTTTTTT. Amino acids: CASSFRGGRNEKLFF.

This chain uses TRBV19 with TRBJ1-5; TRBD1 might be the D (5 bases). V was clipped by 5 bases and J by 4 bases, with 15 bases between them. This CDR3 region has 15 residues. CDR1 is LNHDA, CDR2 SQIVND, per germline (reference sequence). The CDR3 region is CASSSVGGGNQPQHF. In nucleotides, the CDR3 is TGTGCCAGTAGTTCCGTGGGGGGTGGGAATCAGCCCCAGCATTTT. Full variable domain (missing parts from reference TRBV19 and TRBJ1-5): DGGITQSPKYLFRKEGQNVTLSCEQNLNHDAMYWYRQDPGQGLRLIYYSQIVNDFQKGDIAEGYSVSREKKESFPLTVTSAQKNPTAFYLCASSSVGGGNQPQHFGDGTRLSIL.

The J gene is TRBJ2-1, the V gene TRBV9, with 10 bases matching TRBD2. CDR1 and CDR2 (germline): SGDLS, YYNGEE. V lost 1 base to trimming and J lost 8 bases; unmatched junction nucleotides: 6. CDR3 size: 15 residues. The CDR3 reads CASSVITSGMDEQFF. The CDR3 coding sequence is TGTGCCAGCAGCGTAATAACTAGCGGGATGGATGAGCAGTTCTTC.

This chain uses TRBV19 with TRBJ1-6; 9 nucleotides line up with TRBD1. This CDR3 contains 14 residues. Trimming at V came to 5 bases and at J to 10 bases, leaving 6 bases not matched to a gene. Germline CDR1 is LNHDA and CDR2 is SQIVND (reference sequence). CDR3 protein: CASSWDRERSPLHF. The CDR3 coding sequence is TGTGCCAGTAGTTGGGACAGGGAGAGATCACCCCTCCACTTT.

This clone appeared a single time. V is TRBV6-6 and J is TRBJ1-5, with D hard to call. The CDR3 has 15 amino acids. Germline CDR1 MNHNY, CDR2 SVGAGI (reference sequence). Trimming took 2 bases from V and 3 from J, leaving 11 bases between them. Here the CDR3 DNA reads TGTGCCAGCAGTTACCAGCTAGAGGTCAATCAGCCCCAGCATTTT. Translation gives CASSYQLEVNQPQHF.

This chain connects TRBV4-1 to TRBJ1-4; 9 nucleotides line up with TRBD1. CDR3 size: 16 residues. J was trimmed by 7 bases and V by 4 bases; bases with no gene match: 10. Germline-derived CDR1 and CDR2 are MGHRA and YSYEKL. CDR3 protein: CASSRKLDRGGEKLFF. The CDR3 nucleotides are TGCGCCAGCAGCCGTAAACTCGACAGGGGGGGTGAAAAACTGTTTTTT.

This clone is a singleton in its sample. The rearrangement joins TRBV7-2 to TRBJ2-3; D ambiguous. Deletions cut 4 bases from V and 3 bases from J, with 8 bases between. The CDR3 is made up of 13 amino acids. Germline lookup yields CDR1 SGHTA and CDR2 FQGNSA. Here the CDR3 reads CASSSDFTDTQYF. The CDR3 DNA sequence: TGTGCCAGCAGCTCCGACTTTACAGATACGCAGTATTTT.